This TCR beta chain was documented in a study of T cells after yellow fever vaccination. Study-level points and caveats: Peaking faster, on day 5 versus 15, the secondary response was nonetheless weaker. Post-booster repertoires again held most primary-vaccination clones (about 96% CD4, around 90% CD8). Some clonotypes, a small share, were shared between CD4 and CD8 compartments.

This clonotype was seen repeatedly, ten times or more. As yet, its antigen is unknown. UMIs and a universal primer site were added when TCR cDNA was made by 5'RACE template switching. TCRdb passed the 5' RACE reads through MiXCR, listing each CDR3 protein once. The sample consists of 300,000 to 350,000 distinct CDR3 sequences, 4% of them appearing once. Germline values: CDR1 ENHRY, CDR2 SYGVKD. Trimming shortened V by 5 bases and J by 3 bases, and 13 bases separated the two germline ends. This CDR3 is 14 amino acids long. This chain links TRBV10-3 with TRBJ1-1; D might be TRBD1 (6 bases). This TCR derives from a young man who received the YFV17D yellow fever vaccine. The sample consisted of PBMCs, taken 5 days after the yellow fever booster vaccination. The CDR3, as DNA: TGTGCCATCAGTCTAGGGGGGCGGGACACTGAAGCTTTCTTT. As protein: CAISLGGRDTEAFF.